The clone carrying this T cell receptor (beta chain) was observed once. This CDR3 is built from 17 residues. The germline V and J ends were trimmed by 1 base and 8 bases, with 20 bases remaining between them. Looked up from germline, CDR1 is LGHNA and CDR2 is YSLEER. This specimen belongs to a study of blood T cell repertoires in COVID-19. Some clones are missing from TCRdb's copy, which holds only in-frame ones; the method was immunoSEQ multiplex PCR. The sample carries some 250,000 clones, approximately 90% recorded once. The sequencing sample was made of peripheral blood. This chain joins TRBV4-3 and TRBJ1-4; D possibly corresponds to TRBD1 (5 bases). This clonotype was sampled from a man between 25 and 39 years old who had recovered from COVID-19. CDR3 nucleotide sequence: TGCGCCAGCAGCCAAGGGGCGACGCGGGGGGTACGGGAAAAACTGTTTTTT. Translating gives CASSQGATRGVREKLFF.